This T cell receptor beta chain was captured in a study of cytomegalovirus exposure and HLA in healthy donors. Notes on the study in general: For TCR beta chains, V- and J-gene trimming was later linked to a missense DCLRE1C variant. Reported performance of the classifier showed diagnosis of cytomegalovirus status with high specificity and sensitivity. After further analysis at a later stage, around 17,000 TCR beta sequences were associated with HLA alleles at 0.05 false discovery rate.

This CDR3 contains 15 residues. Germline values: CDR1 SGHVS, CDR2 FQNEAQ. V was clipped by 4 bases and J by 3 bases, with 13 bases between them. Primers: 60 Vbeta forward and 13 Jbeta reverse. Here immunoSEQ multiplex PCR was the method, and the copy in TCRdb shows in-frame clones only, minus some. The sample holds more than 100,000 clones, 87% seen once. To note about this clone: Its antigen is still unknown.

The chain couples TRBV7-8 to TRBJ1-5; D not certain. The receptor's source is a woman aged 25 to 45 in good health and CMV-seronegative. The sequenced material came from PBMCs. CDR3 in amino acids: CASSSPKEFNQPQHF. The CDR3 DNA follows: TGTGCCAGCAGCTCGCCGAAGGAGTTCAATCAGCCCCAGCATTTT.